This T cell receptor beta chain was identified during a study of T cell responses to AZD1222 COVID-19 vaccine. Notes on the study in general: No repertoire was sampled before or during the peak T cell response, only after it. Spike-specific TCR breadth rose after two AZD1222 doses, and depth rose as well.

Of note for this clone: Its specificity is unknown.

The table came from immunoSEQ multiplex PCR; TCRdb's copy has only in-frame clones and leaves some out. The repertoire has about 110,000 clones, around nine tenths of them found once; the top ten carry about 15%. The germline V and J ends were trimmed by 6 bases and 3 bases, with 4 bases remaining between them. CDR3 length: 11 residues. Germline values: CDR1 SEHNR, CDR2 FQNEAQ (reference sequence). Sequencing used peripheral blood, obtained on day 0 of AZD1222 vaccination. The chain couples TRBV7-9 to TRBJ2-3; the D is unclear. This receptor was obtained from an adult in good health. The CDR3 bases are TGTGCCAGCAGTTTAACAGATACGCAGTATTTT. Translation gives CASSLTDTQYF. Full variable domain (missing parts from reference TRBV7-9 and TRBJ2-3): DTGVSQNPRHKITKRGQNVTFRCDPISEHNRLYWYRQTLGQGPEFLTYFQNEAQLEKSRLLSDRFSAERPKGSFSTLEIQRTEQGDSAMYLCASSLTDTQYFGPGTRLTVL.